This TCR beta chain was captured by sequencing in a study of T-cell reconstitution after alpha-beta-depleted transplantation in children (dated by TCRdb to about 2016). About the study as a whole: Using TCR repertoire profiling, the study quantitatively followed how T-cell immune reconstitution unfolded in children after TCRalphabeta/CD19-depleted allogeneic hematopoietic cell transplantation.

Library preparation used PCR. Sequencing was carried out with an Illumina HiSeq 2500. TCR library preparation used molecular barcoding, with unique molecular identifiers applied to normalize quantification of the TCRbeta repertoire. The public reads were quality trimmed at Q25 with fastp and then assembled into clones with MiXCR by TCRdb, keeping productive beta chains. Rows merge per CDR3 protein into single entries with the most common DNA and genes. The sample table contains hundreds of thousands of distinct CDR3 sequences; only one count was recorded for around 13% of them. Roughly 0.77% of the sample is held by the ten biggest clonotypes. Points the paper makes about the study in general: Apparently early alphabetaT-cell count recovery about two months after transplant reportedly relied on only several hundred rapidly expanded clones derived from non-depleted graft cells. Over the following months the frequencies of hyperexpanded clones went down, and after one year T-cell counts and TCRbeta diversity were mostly credited to newly produced T cells. In some patients, the high TCRbeta diversity seen at day 60 was put down to recipient T cells and intrathymic progenitors that had survived conditioning.

The sample's treatment or condition label, in plain terms: allogeneic hematopoietic cell transplantation with graft depleted of TCRalphabeta T cells and CD19 B cells. The children who served as transplant recipients had been given grafts of TCRalphabeta/CD19-depleted allogeneic hematopoietic cells. Per the germline V gene, SGHRS is the CDR1 and YFSETQ is the CDR2. V is pared back by 4 bases and J by 2 bases, with 16 bases lying between the germline termini. The CDR3 extends over 15 residues, inclusive of both ends. Only CDR3 DNA remains: 45 bases, in frame from the first base. Note on this clonotype: No cognate antigen has been identified for it. This is likely a read error, given that the CDR3 carries no conserved phenylalanine or tryptophan at its end.

The source was PBMCs, collected before TCRalphabeta/CD19-depleted stem cell transplant. The chain uses TRBV5-1 and TRBJ2-7; the D gene may be TRBD1 or TRBD2, since each aligns over 5 bases. This sequence originates from a girl aged 2-10 years with congenital amegakaryocytic thrombocytopenia, due to receive a stem cell transplant. The nucleotides are TGCGCCAGCAGCCCCGTGGGGACCTTGGCCTACGAGCAGTACATC. Its product reads: CASSPVGTLAYEQYI.